This record covers a single T cell receptor (beta chain). Other DNA sequences within the sample encode an identical CDR3. This CDR3 region has 12 residues. Germline-derived CDR1 and CDR2 are SEHNR and FQNEAQ (reference sequence). Deletions cut 0 bases from V and 2 bases from J, with 2 bases between. Profiling relied on immunoSEQ multiplex PCR, and the TCRdb table lists in-frame clones only, not all of them. Among about 660,000 clones listed, 80% to 90% were seen once. The sample belongs to a study of shared T cell receptors in the human thymus. The data also belong to a second study, concerning human thymus T cells. That source reports: Having surgery to correct congenital heart defects, healthy Finnish infants acted as the donors. From resections taken during corrective heart surgery, the thymus tissue was obtained. Gene usage (both V and J) appeared biased in thymic and blood repertoires. There were highly overlapping thymic repertoires among unrelated individuals, as related research reported.

Sequencing input: thymocytes. The TCR sequence derives from a boy less than two years old with a congenital heart defect. The rearrangement joins TRBV7-9 to TRBJ2-7; D uncertain. The CDR3 nucleotides are TGTGCCAGCAGCTTAGCCACCTACGAGCAGTACTTC. It translates to CASSLATYEQYF.